Following are 32 T cell receptor beta chains from one sample sequenced in a study of blood T cells in healthy people across ages. A second PCR, run for roughly 7 to 11 cycles, used a sample-barcoded 5' primer plus a J-beta primer mix. TCRdb reprocessed the 5' RACE reads via MiXCR and lists one record per CDR3 protein. The sample contains around 1,700,000 distinct CDR3 sequences, 28% of which appear only once. Sequenced input: blood. Receptors originate from a woman aged 25-40 years in good health.

The CDR3 here is CASRMGLAANTGELFF. CDR3 nucleotide sequence: TGTGCCAGCAGAATGGGACTAGCGGCCAACACCGGGGAGCTGTTTTTT. The chain joins TRBV12-3 or TRBV12-4 to TRBJ2-2; TRBD2 aligns across 11 bases. J was trimmed by 2 bases and V by 6 bases; bases with no gene match: 5. The CDR3 extends over 16 amino acids.

This chain links TRBV28 with TRBJ2-7, with D perhaps TRBD2 (6 bases). Germline assignment: CDR1 MDHEN and CDR2 SYDVKM. The germline V and J ends were trimmed by 5 bases and 3 bases, with 23 bases remaining between them. This CDR3 contains 17 residues. The DNA of the CDR3 is TGTGCCAGCAGTGTTCGGGGGTTGGAGGGACGAATCTACGAGCAGTACTTC. This translates into CASSVRGLEGRIYEQYF.

This clonotype has just a few counts. V and J are TRBV7-2 and TRBJ2-7, with D unclear. This CDR3 spans 13 amino acids. The germline CDR1 and CDR2 sequences are SGHTA and FQGNSA. V was shortened by 10 bases and J by 1 base, with 14 bases between the two germline ends. The CDR3 spells CANTSRKSYEQYF. CDR3 DNA: TGTGCCAACACATCACGGAAGTCCTACGAGCAGTACTTC.

A few counts support this clonotype. The chain links TRBV20-1 to TRBJ1-1; D is possibly TRBD1 (5 bases). Germline assignment: CDR1 DFQATT and CDR2 SNEGSKA (reference sequence). Trimming took off 5 bases at V and 11 bases at J, with 15 bases between the two ends. The length of the CDR3 is 11 residues. Here the CDR3 reads CSAQFDSDAFF. CDR3 nucleotides: TGCAGTGCTCAATTCGACAGCGATGCTTTCTTT.

J is TRBJ1-1 and V is TRBV4-1; D is possibly TRBD1 (6 bases). CDR3 length equals 15 residues. Trimming pared 1 base from V and 5 bases from J, leaving 14 bases between. Germline CDR1 reads MGHRA; CDR2 reads YSYEKL. The CDR3: CASSQVFGQTTEAFF. The DNA of the CDR3 is TGCGCCAGCAGCCAAGTGTTTGGACAGACGACTGAAGCTTTCTTT.

This clonotype was detected a few times. The V and J genes are TRBV5-4 and TRBJ2-5; D might be TRBD2 (5 bases). Looked up from germline, CDR1 is SGHNT and CDR2 is YYREEE (reference sequence). The CDR3 contains 15 residues. The V and J ends lost 0 bases and 3 bases respectively, with 12 bases between them. The CDR3 region is CASSLVASGEETQYF. In nucleotides, the CDR3 is TGTGCCAGCAGCTTGGTAGCCAGCGGCGAAGAGACCCAGTACTTC.

V gene TRBV10-3 combines with J gene TRBJ2-7, with D hard to call. Germline V CDR1 and CDR2: ENHRY, SYGVKD. This CDR3 is built from 13 residues. Deletions cut 11 bases from V and 1 base from J, with 15 bases between. The CDR3 reads CAVSPVASYEQYF. CDR3 DNA: TGTGCCGTCTCGCCGGTAGCATCCTACGAGCAGTACTTC.

The chain employs TRBV7-8 and TRBJ2-3; TRBD2 matches at 16 bases. The J segment lost 0 bases and the V segment lost 1 base, leaving 7 bases of the junction unmatched. The CDR3 totals 20 residues. Germline values: CDR1 SGHVS, CDR2 FQNEAQ. CDR3 region: CASSLEGLAGGGLSTDTQYF. CDR3 coding DNA: TGTGCCAGCAGCTTAGAGGGACTAGCGGGAGGGGGGCTTAGCACAGATACGCAGTATTTT.

This clonotype was picked up many times. This chain joins TRBV12-3 or TRBV12-4 and TRBJ2-7; D remains unclear. With 2 bases removed from V and 0 bases from J, the gap between germline ends came to 5 bases. This CDR3 is 13 amino acids long. The CDR3 region is CASSLLSSYEQYF. DNA for the CDR3: TGTGCCAGCAGTTTACTCTCCTCCTACGAGCAGTACTTC.

V is TRBV20-1 and J is TRBJ2-7; D perhaps matches TRBD1 (5 bases). The CDR3 spans 14 residues. V was pared by 3 bases and J by 1 base, with 13 bases between. Germline V gives CDR1 DFQATT, CDR2 SNEGSKA (reference sequence). CDR3 sequence reads: CSASSAGPSYEQYF. CDR3 coding DNA: TGCAGTGCTAGTTCGGCAGGGCCTTCCTACGAGCAGTACTTC.

This clonotype was recorded at least ten times. The chain uses TRBV6-1 and TRBJ2-1, with 10 bases aligning to TRBD2. Germline CDR1 reads MNHNS; CDR2 reads SASEGT. The V segment lost 6 bases and the J segment 4 bases; nucleotides outside the gene matches: 6. This CDR3 comprises 15 residues. As DNA, the CDR3 is TGTGCCAGCAGACCCAGCGGGGGGGAATACAATGAGCAGTTCTTC. This translates into CASRPSGGEYNEQFF.

Only a few counts were recorded for this clonotype. This chain connects TRBV6-5 to TRBJ2-7; no clear D. CDR1 MNHEY and CDR2 SVGAGI come from the germline V gene. V was clipped by 1 base and J by 4 bases, with 14 bases between them. The CDR3 has 15 residues. The CDR3 spells CASSYLIAGSYEQYF. CDR3 in DNA: TGTGCCAGCAGTTACTTAATTGCAGGATCGTACGAGCAGTACTTC.

J is TRBJ2-2 and V is TRBV6-6; D remains ambiguous. This CDR3 has 16 amino acids. Deletions cut 0 bases from V and 0 bases from J, with 8 bases between. Germline V gives CDR1 MNHNY, CDR2 SVGAGI (reference sequence). Written as DNA, the CDR3 is TGTGCCAGCAGTTACTCATCGGTCCCGAACACCGGGGAGCTGTTTTTT. Its protein product is CASSYSSVPNTGELFF.

In its sample, this clonotype was seen many times. The chain uses TRBV3-1 and TRBJ1-2; D might be TRBD1 (5 bases). CDR3 length: 13 residues. V was pared by 0 bases and J by 7 bases, with 9 bases between. CDR1 is LGHDT and CDR2 is YNNKEL in the germline V gene (reference sequence). CDR3 sequence: CASSQEWGSGYTF. The CDR3 DNA follows: TGTGCCAGCAGCCAAGAGTGGGGGTCTGGCTACACCTTC.

In this sample, this clonotype turned up a few times. V gene TRBV20-1 combines with J gene TRBJ1-2; TRBD1 aligns across 8 bases. This CDR3 has 14 amino acids. Germline V gene data show CDR1 as DFQATT and CDR2 as SNEGSKA (reference sequence). The V gene end was trimmed by 1 base and the J gene end by 7 bases; junction bases not matched to a gene: 8. For the CDR3, the DNA is TGCAGTGCTAGAGGGTCCAGGGGGCTAAGTGGCTACACCTTC. Its protein is CSARGSRGLSGYTF.

The CDR3 sequence: CSAITQGLEQYF. The CDR3 DNA sequence: TGCAGTGCCATTACTCAGGGTCTCGAGCAGTACTTC. The rearrangement joins TRBV20-1 to TRBJ2-4; a possible D gene is TRBD1 (5 bases). The J call is in doubt because the DNA end fits TRBJ2-7 better. This CDR3 contains 12 residues. Germline V gene lookup returns CDR1 DFQATT and CDR2 SNEGSKA (reference sequence).

V gene TRBV9 combines with J gene TRBJ1-6; the match to TRBD1 covers 9 bases. Per germline, CDR1 SGDLS and CDR2 YYNGEE. V trimming: 3 bases; J trimming: 9 bases; junction bases outside the gene matches: 7. There are 15 residues in the CDR3. Written as DNA, the CDR3 is TGTGCCAGCAGCGCCCCTGGACAGGGGAGTTCACCCCTCCACTTT. This sequence encodes CASSAPGQGSSPLHF.

In this sample, this clonotype turned up a few times. A read error may produce the germline difference seen at one junction end. The gene calls are TRBV9 and TRBJ1-2, with D possibly TRBD1 on 5 matching bases. CDR1 and CDR2 (germline): SGDLS, YYNGEE. The CDR3 totals 14 residues. As DNA, the CDR3 is TGTGCCAGCAGCGTAGTGGGGCAAGTGGCTGGCTGCACCTTC. It yields the protein CASSVVGQVAGCTF. The full variable domain, completed using reference TRBV9 and TRBJ1-2, is DSGVTQTPKHLITATGQRVTLRCSPRSGDLSVYWYQQSLDQGLQFLIQYYNGEERAKGNILERFSAQQFPDLHSELNLSSLELGDSALYFCASSVVGQVAGCTFGSGTRLTVV.

This clonotype was counted only a few times. This chain connects TRBV20-1 to TRBJ1-5; D is unclear. The CDR3 loop spans 13 amino acids. Trimming cost V 1 base and J 1 base, with 5 bases left between them. CDR1 and CDR2 from the germline V gene are DFQATT and SNEGSKA (reference sequence). The DNA for the CDR3 is TGCAGTGCTAGAGGGCAGAGCAATCAGCCCCAGCATTTT. Translated: CSARGQSNQPQHF.

The sample holds one count of this clonotype. This chain joins TRBV19 and TRBJ1-5; 7 bases are shared with TRBD1. Trimming cost V 3 bases and J 5 bases; bases outside gene matches: 10. This CDR3 comprises 16 residues. Germline loops: CDR1 LNHDA, CDR2 SQIVND (reference sequence). The CDR3 DNA reads as TGTGCCAGTAGTATCGGACAGGCGAGGATGGATCAGCCCCAGCATTTT. Translating it yields CASSIGQARMDQPQHF.

This clonotype was seen at least ten times. The chain links TRBV29-1 to TRBJ2-7; 7 bases are shared with TRBD1. CDR3 length: 12 amino acids. Germline V gene data show CDR1 as SQVTM and CDR2 as ANQGSEA. The J segment lost 3 bases and the V segment lost 7 bases, leaving 6 bases of the junction unmatched. CDR3 sequence reads: CSAGQDLYEQYF. The CDR3 DNA follows: TGCAGCGCTGGACAGGACCTCTACGAGCAGTACTTC.

This clonotype was counted a few times. The V gene is TRBV29-1, the J gene TRBJ1-2, with unresolved D. The CDR3 length is 12 residues. Germline V gene sequence: CDR1 SQVTM, CDR2 ANQGSEA. V was cut by 7 bases and J by 3 bases, with 12 bases left in between. CDR3 DNA: TGCAGCGGAGAGAAGACGGACTATGGCTACACCTTC. Encoded protein: CSGEKTDYGYTF.

V gene TRBV7-9 combines with J gene TRBJ1-4; the D gene is possibly TRBD1 (5 bases). From germline, CDR1 is SEHNR and CDR2 FQNEAQ (reference sequence). The CDR3 sequence is 15 residues long. Trimming cost V 5 bases and J 5 bases, with 15 bases left between them. CDR3 nucleotide sequence: TGTGCCAGCAGCCAAGCCTCCGGGACGAATGAAAAACTGTTTTTT. It is translated as CASSQASGTNEKLFF.

The J gene is TRBJ1-5, the V gene TRBV6-5, with 10 bases aligning to TRBD1. The last part of the DNA fits TRBJ2-3 better; the J call may be wrong. CDR3 length: 12 amino acids. Germline V CDR1 and CDR2: MNHEY, SVGAGI. The chain's CDR3 is CASGQGDQPQYF. Here the CDR3 DNA reads TGTGCCAGCGGACAGGGGGATCAGCCCCAGTATTTT.

V is TRBV20-1 and J is TRBJ1-1; perhaps TRBD1 as D (5 bases). This CDR3 spans 14 amino acids. Germline CDR1 reads DFQATT; CDR2 reads SNEGSKA (reference sequence). V was trimmed by 8 bases and J by 1 base, leaving 17 bases between them. The CDR3 spells CSQNSGPPNTEAFF. In DNA form, the CDR3 reads TGCAGTCAGAACTCAGGGCCACCGAACACTGAAGCTTTCTTT.

In this sample, this clonotype turned up a few times. The chain is built from TRBV12-3 or TRBV12-4 and TRBJ1-5; 7 positions agree with TRBD1. This CDR3 region has 16 residues. The J segment lost 4 bases and the V segment lost 3 bases, leaving 9 bases of the junction unmatched. The CDR3 DNA sequence: TGTGCCAGCAGTTTCGCCAGGGGGAGAGTAAATCAGCCCCAGCATTTT. Residues: CASSFARGRVNQPQHF.

Details on this clonotype: This may arise from a read error, as a much more abundant clone is one base away. This chain uses TRBV10-1 with TRBJ2-1; D unclear. This CDR3 contains 13 residues. CDR1 WNHNN and CDR2 SYGVQD come from the germline V gene (reference sequence). Trimming removed 4 bases from V and 13 bases from J, with 17 bases in between. The CDR3 is CASSGSRLETQFF. The CDR3 coding sequence is TGCGCCAGCAGTGGGTCGCGCCTAGAGACCCAGTTCTTC.

This clonotype appeared a few times. A much larger clone differs by one base, so this may be a read error. V and J are TRBV4-3 and TRBJ2-5; 7 nucleotides agree with TRBD2. Germline loops: CDR1 LGHNA, CDR2 YSLEER. There are 14 residues in the CDR3. The CDR3 coding sequence is TGCGCCGGCAGCTCAGAAAGGGAGGGTGAGACCCAGTACTTC. Translating gives CAGSSEREGETQYF.

This clonotype was seen a handful of times. The rearrangement uses TRBV9 and TRBJ2-3; D might be TRBD1 or TRBD2, each matching 5 bases. Deletions cut 1 base from V and 1 base from J, with 13 bases between. The CDR3 sequence is 16 residues long. Germline CDR1 SGDLS, CDR2 YYNGEE. The CDR3 sequence is CASSVSQGRGTDTQYF. In nucleotides, the CDR3 is TGTGCCAGCAGCGTATCCCAGGGACGTGGCACAGATACGCAGTATTTT.

This clonotype has more than one count but fewer than ten. The chain joins TRBV9 to TRBJ1-2; D not certain. Trimming took 1 base from V and 1 from J, leaving 14 bases between them. The CDR3 consists of 16 residues. Germline V gives CDR1 SGDLS, CDR2 YYNGEE. DNA of the CDR3: TGTGCCAGCAGCGTAAGGGCCACCGCTGATAACTATGGCTACACCTTC. Its translation is CASSVRATADNYGYTF. The full variable domain, in which reference TRBV9 and TRBJ1-2 provide the parts outside the CDR3, is DSGVTQTPKHLITATGQRVTLRCSPRSGDLSVYWYQQSLDQGLQFLIQYYNGEERAKGNILERFSAQQFPDLHSELNLSSLELGDSALYFCASSVRATADNYGYTFGSGTRLTVV.

This clonotype was observed many times. The chain recombines TRBV20-1 with TRBJ2-7; D is unclear. Germline V lookup: CDR1 DFQATT, CDR2 SNEGSKA (reference sequence). The CDR3 sequence is 13 residues long. Trimming took off 1 base at V and 1 base at J, with 8 bases between the two ends. The CDR3 loop reads CSARGWGSYEQYF. For the CDR3, the DNA is TGCAGTGCTAGAGGATGGGGATCCTACGAGCAGTACTTC.

DNA for the CDR3: TGTGCCAGCAGCATGACAGGGGCGTTGGAGACCCAGTACTTC. Protein sequence: CASSMTGALETQYF. V gene TRBV27 combines with J gene TRBJ2-5, with 8 bases matching TRBD1. CDR3 size: 14 residues. Per germline, CDR1 MNHEY and CDR2 SMNVEV (reference sequence). The J segment lost 5 bases and the V segment lost 6 bases, leaving 8 bases of the junction unmatched.